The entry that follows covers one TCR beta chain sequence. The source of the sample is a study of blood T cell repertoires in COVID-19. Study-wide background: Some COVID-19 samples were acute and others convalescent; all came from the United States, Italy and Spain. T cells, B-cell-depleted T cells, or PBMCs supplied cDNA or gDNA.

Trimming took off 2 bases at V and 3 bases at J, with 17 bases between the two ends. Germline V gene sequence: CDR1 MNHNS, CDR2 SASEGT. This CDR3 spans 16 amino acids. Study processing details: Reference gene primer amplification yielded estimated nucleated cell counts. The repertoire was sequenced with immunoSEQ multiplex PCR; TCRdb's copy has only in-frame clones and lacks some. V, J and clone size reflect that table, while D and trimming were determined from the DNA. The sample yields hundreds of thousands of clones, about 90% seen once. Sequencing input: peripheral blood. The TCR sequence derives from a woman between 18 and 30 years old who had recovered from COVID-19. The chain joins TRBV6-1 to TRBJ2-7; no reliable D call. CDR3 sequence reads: CASSESEKLYVYEQYV. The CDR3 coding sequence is TGTGCCAGCAGTGAATCCGAGAAGCTTTACGTCTACGAGCAGTACGTC.